The 30 T cell receptor beta chains reported below all come from one sample, sequenced in a study of tissue T cells after allogeneic stem cell transplantation. Data came from immunoSEQ multiplex PCR; TCRdb stores just in-frame clones and leaves some out. The repertoire holds approximately 4,900 clones, about 70% seen once, with approximately 7.7% in the top ten. This sample comprised tissue from the colon, obtained at autopsy. The receptors derive from a female donor older than 55 with lung cancer.

This clone was counted between two and nine times. This chain links TRBV14 with TRBJ2-3; either TRBD1 or TRBD2 may supply D (6 bases each). V was clipped by 6 bases and J by 11 bases, with 15 bases between them. Germline CDR1 SGHDN, CDR2 FVKESK. The CDR3 extends over 12 amino acids. The CDR3 loop reads CASRSTGRRQYF. The CDR3 bases are TGTGCCAGCAGATCTACAGGGAGGAGGCAGTATTTT.

The V and J genes are TRBV6-2 or TRBV6-3 and TRBJ2-1; D unclear. V gave up 0 bases and J gave up 6 bases, with 9 bases separating them. Germline V gene data show CDR1 as MNHEY and CDR2 as SVGEGT. The CDR3 runs 14 residues. The CDR3 here is CASSYSHRPNEQFF. CDR3 sequence (DNA): TGTGCCAGCAGTTACTCACACCGCCCCAATGAGCAGTTCTTC.

This chain uses TRBV10-3 with TRBJ1-2; weak D call: TRBD1 (5 bases). Germline V gives CDR1 ENHRY, CDR2 SYGVKD. CDR3 length: 14 residues. Trimming took 8 bases from V and 2 from J, leaving 15 bases between them. For the CDR3, the DNA is TGTGCCATCGCTTCCGACAGCGAAAACTATGGCTACACCTTC. The encoded protein is CAIASDSENYGYTF.

This clone was counted only a few times. This sequence joins TRBV7-9 and TRBJ2-5, with TRBD2 matching over 13 bases. V lost 5 bases and J lost 4; bases outside the gene matches: 7. CDR1 and CDR2 (germline): SEHNR, FQNEAQ (reference sequence). This CDR3 contains 16 residues. The CDR3 DNA sequence: TGTGCCAGCAGCCACGGGACTAGCGGGGTGGGAGAGACCCAGTACTTC. Amino acids: CASSHGTSGVGETQYF.

This clone is deemed large. The genes are TRBV4-1 and TRBJ2-2; 8 bases are a match to TRBD2. V lost 2 bases and J lost 4; bases outside the gene matches: 6. Germline V CDR1 and CDR2: MGHRA, YSYEKL. There are 16 residues in the CDR3. CDR3 DNA: TGCGCCAGCAGCCAAACCGGGAGGGCTGGCACCGGGGAGCTGTTTTTT. Its translation: CASSQTGRAGTGELFF.

The J gene is TRBJ2-1, the V gene TRBV15; 11 bases match TRBD1. Trimming cost V 0 bases and J 8 bases; bases outside gene matches: 6. The germline CDR1 and CDR2 sequences are LNHNV and YYDKDF (reference sequence). This CDR3 has 16 amino acids. This CDR3 is CATSRDGTGGRDEQFF. As DNA, the CDR3 is TGTGCCACCAGCAGAGATGGGACAGGGGGACGAGATGAGCAGTTCTTC.

This chain connects TRBV19 to TRBJ1-5; D unresolved. Trimming took 5 bases from V and 4 from J, leaving 15 bases between them. This CDR3 has 15 amino acids. Germline CDR1 and CDR2: LNHDA and SQIVND (reference sequence). CDR3 DNA sequence: TGTGCCAGTAGTTGGATCTCGCTAAAAAATCAGCCCCAGCATTTT. Translated: CASSWISLKNQPQHF.

The chain has TRBV9 and TRBJ2-3; possibly TRBD2 for D (6 bases). Germline V gene sequence: CDR1 SGDLS, CDR2 YYNGEE. Trimming pared 4 bases from V and 1 base from J, leaving 13 bases between. The CDR3 has 15 residues. The CDR3 loop reads CASSTHPGGTDTQYF. The CDR3 nucleotides read TGTGCCAGCAGCACCCACCCGGGGGGCACAGATACGCAGTATTTT.

The CDR3 region has the DNA TGTGCCTGGAAACCCCTTAGAGTCAGGAAGAAGGGGAACGTCCTGACTTTC. Protein: CAWKPLRVRKKGNVLTF. The V call is TRBV30, the J call TRBJ2-6, with a possible D match to TRBD1 (5 bases). Germline values: CDR1 GTSNPN, CDR2 SVGIG (reference sequence). The germline V and J ends were trimmed by 4 bases and 10 bases, with 26 bases remaining between them. The CDR3 is 17 amino acids.

The chain joins TRBV5-1 to TRBJ1-4; D remains unclear. Trimming pared 4 bases from V and 0 bases from J, leaving 10 bases between. Germline CDR1 reads SGHRS; CDR2 reads YFSETQ. The CDR3 runs 15 residues. DNA for the CDR3: TGCGCCAGCAGCCCGGGCGGTTCAACTAATGAAAAACTGTTTTTT. As protein: CASSPGGSTNEKLFF. Full variable domain (outside the CDR3, taken from reference TRBV5-1 and TRBJ1-4): KAGVTQTPRYLIKTRGQQVTLSCSPISGHRSVSWYQQTPGQGLQFLFEYFSETQRNKGNFPGRFSGRQFSNSRSEMNVSTLELGDSALYLCASSPGGSTNEKLFFGSGTQLSVL.

This sequence joins TRBV5-6 and TRBJ2-3; no firm D call. V was cut by 1 base and J by 7 bases, with 7 bases left in between. CDR3 size: 12 residues. From germline, CDR1 is SGHDT and CDR2 YYEEEE. This CDR3 is CASSLIVNTQYF. CDR3 DNA sequence: TGTGCCAGCAGCTTGATCGTGAATACGCAGTATTTT.

The gene calls are TRBV13 and TRBJ2-7; D is ambiguous. The V end was cut by 4 bases, the J end by 2 bases, with 6 bases between. This CDR3 is built from 12 residues. Germline CDR1 and CDR2: PRHDT and FYEKMQ (reference sequence). CDR3: CASSSGAYEQYF. In nucleotides, the CDR3 is TGTGCCAGCAGCTCTGGAGCCTACGAGCAGTACTTC. Full variable domain (missing parts from reference TRBV13 and TRBJ2-7): AAGVIQSPRHLIKEKRETATLKCYPIPRHDTVYWYQQGPGQDPQFLISFYEKMQSDKGSIPDRFSAQQFSDYHSELNMSSLELGDSALYFCASSSGAYEQYFGPGTRLTVT.

A single count supports this clone. The chain joins TRBV18 to TRBJ1-2, with D possibly matching TRBD1 (6 bases). The germline CDR1 and CDR2 sequences are KGHSH and LQKENI. The CDR3 loop spans 14 amino acids. Trimming pared 2 bases from V and 2 bases from J, leaving 9 bases between. DNA of the CDR3: TGTGCCAGCTCACCAGGTCAGGGGAACTATGGCTACACCTTC. This translates into CASSPGQGNYGYTF.

The chain has TRBV10-2 and TRBJ2-1; TRBD2 aligns across 9 bases. The CDR3 consists of 15 residues. After removal of 2 bases from V and 5 bases from J, the junction contained 4 bases not matched to a gene. In germline, CDR1 is WSHSY, CDR2 SAAADI. CDR3: CASSEVGLAHNEQFF. In DNA, the CDR3 is TGCGCCAGCAGTGAGGTGGGACTAGCCCACAATGAGCAGTTCTTC.

J is TRBJ1-2 and V is TRBV6-5; D uncertain. In germline, CDR1 is MNHEY, CDR2 SVGAGI. This CDR3 is built from 12 residues. Between the trimmed V and J ends, which lost 10 bases and 5 bases, there was a span of 14 bases. The CDR3 is CAIQRRPYGYTF. In DNA form, the CDR3 reads TGTGCCATACAGAGGCGTCCGTATGGCTACACCTTC.

J is TRBJ1-4 and V is TRBV4-2; D perhaps matches TRBD1 (6 bases). Trimming removed 4 bases at V and 2 bases at J, with 23 bases between. This CDR3 has 19 amino acids. Germline loops: CDR1 LGHNA, CDR2 YNFKEQ. The CDR3 bases are TGTGCCAGCAGCCGAGTGTCCTTTTTAAGAGGACAGACTAATGAAAAACTGTTTTTT. Encoded protein: CASSRVSFLRGQTNEKLFF.

The chain uses TRBV7-9 and TRBJ2-3; 7 nucleotides line up with TRBD1. This CDR3 is built from 14 residues. The germline gives CDR1 SEHNR, CDR2 FQNEAQ (reference sequence). V was clipped by 5 bases and J by 2 bases; unmatched bases: 4. The CDR3 loop reads CASSQGQFTDTQYF. The CDR3 region has the DNA TGTGCCAGCAGCCAGGGACAGTTCACAGATACGCAGTATTTT.

CDR3 nucleotides: TGCGCCAGCAGTGCGTCGTGGCTAGCCTACGAGCAGTACTTC. It codes for CASSASWLAYEQYF. This chain connects TRBV10-2 to TRBJ2-7; no clear D gene. This CDR3 has 14 amino acids. Trimming took off 4 bases at V and 2 bases at J, with 12 bases between the two ends. Germline V gene data show CDR1 as WSHSY and CDR2 as SAAADI.

The chain employs TRBV5-5 and TRBJ1-4; D perhaps matches TRBD1 (6 bases). The CDR3 is made up of 14 amino acids. V shed 5 bases and J shed 2 bases, with 10 bases lying between them. Germline V lookup: CDR1 SGHKS, CDR2 YYEKEE (reference sequence). CDR3 amino acids: CASSLRGTNEKLFF. Here the CDR3 DNA reads TGTGCCAGCAGTTTAAGGGGGACTAATGAAAAACTGTTTTTT.

V and J are TRBV7-3 and TRBJ2-3, with 8 positions matching TRBD2. Losses at the gene ends were 3 bases for V and 4 bases for J; bases not matched to a gene: 0. The CDR3 runs to 13 residues. Germline V gives CDR1 SGHTA, CDR2 FQGTGA. The CDR3 nucleotides read TGTGCCAGCAGCTTGGGACTAGCAGATACGCAGTATTTT. Encoded protein: CASSLGLADTQYF. The whole variable domain, remainder taken from reference TRBV7-3 and TRBJ2-3, is GAGVSQTPSNKVTEKGKYVELRCDPISGHTALYWYRQSLGQGPEFLIYFQGTGAADDSGLPNDRFFAVRPEGSVSTLKIQRTERGDSAVYLCASSLGLADTQYFGPGTRLTVL.

This chain connects TRBV7-2 to TRBJ2-1, with 7 bases matching TRBD2. V was pared by 0 bases and J by 9 bases, with 8 bases of the junction left unmatched. The germline CDR1 and CDR2 sequences are SGHTA and FQGNSA. The CDR3 extends over 15 amino acids. CDR3 nucleotides: TGTGCCAGCAGCTTAGCGCTCATGCCTAGCGGTGAGCAGTTCTTC. This encodes CASSLALMPSGEQFF.

The genes are TRBV18 and TRBJ2-5; tentatively, D is TRBD1 (5 bases). V dropped 2 bases and J dropped 1 base, with 11 bases sitting between them. CDR3 length: 15 residues. Germline CDR1 and CDR2: KGHSH and LQKENI. As DNA, the CDR3 is TGTGCCAGCTCACCAACGACAGATATCCAAGAGACCCAGTACTTC. Translating it yields CASSPTTDIQETQYF.

CDR3 sequence: CASSLAPSRGQETQYF. The CDR3 bases are TGTGCCAGCAGCTTAGCGCCGTCCAGGGGACAAGAGACCCAGTACTTC. The chain uses TRBV7-2 and TRBJ2-5; possible D gene TRBD1, 6 bases. This CDR3 is 16 amino acids long. Trimming cost V 0 bases and J 2 bases, with 13 bases left between them. From germline, CDR1 is SGHTA and CDR2 FQGNSA.

This chain connects TRBV13 to TRBJ1-1; D ambiguous. The CDR3 runs to 13 residues. The V gene lost 3 bases and the J gene lost 3 bases, with 8 bases spanning the gap. Looked up from germline, CDR1 is PRHDT and CDR2 is FYEKMQ (reference sequence). The CDR3 region is CASSFQPDTEAFF. In DNA, the CDR3 is TGTGCCAGCAGCTTTCAACCGGACACTGAAGCTTTCTTT.

This rearrangement joins TRBV28 to TRBJ1-2; D call uncertain. V dropped 5 bases and J dropped 1 base, with 5 bases sitting between them. This CDR3 region has 12 residues. CDR1 and CDR2 (germline): MDHEN, SYDVKM. CDR3 protein: CASSAINYGYTF. In DNA form, the CDR3 reads TGTGCCAGCAGTGCAATTAACTATGGCTACACCTTC.

This clone is labeled as medium-sized. The rearrangement joins TRBV2 to TRBJ2-3, with 8 bases lining up with TRBD1. Germline lookup yields CDR1 SNHLY and CDR2 FYNNEI. The CDR3 extends over 15 amino acids. The junction had 5 bases not matched to a gene; V was cut back by 6 bases and J by 0 bases. DNA of the CDR3: TGTGCCAGCAGGACCCAGGGGGCGAGCACAGATACGCAGTATTTT. It codes for CASRTQGASTDTQYF. Complete variable domain (other parts from reference TRBV2 and TRBJ2-3): EPEVTQTPSHQVTQMGQEVILRCVPISNHLYFYWYRQILGQKVEFLVSFYNNEISEKSEIFDDQFSVERPDGSNFTLKIRSTKLEDSAMYFCASRTQGASTDTQYFGPGTRLTVL.

J is TRBJ1-2 and V is TRBV27, with 9 bases that match TRBD1. V lost 4 bases to trimming and J lost 4 bases; unmatched junction nucleotides: 19. Germline CDR1 reads MNHEY; CDR2 reads SMNVEV (reference sequence). The CDR3 is made up of 19 amino acids. The CDR3 nucleotides read TGTGCCAGCAGTTCCCCCACCGGGACAGGGCTAAGCTCGGGCTATGGCTACACCTTC. Translated: CASSSPTGTGLSSGYGYTF.

The chain combines TRBV6-2 or TRBV6-3 with TRBJ2-3, with a weak D call TRBD2 (6 bases). The CDR3 covers 15 residues. Germline CDR1 MNHEY, CDR2 SVGEGT. Trimming shortened V by 5 bases and J by 1 base, and 13 bases separated the two germline ends. DNA for the CDR3: TGTGCCAGCAGTCCGGCGGGGATTGGCACAGATACGCAGTATTTT. Translation gives CASSPAGIGTDTQYF.

CDR3 in amino acids: CASSLYSEKLFF. For the CDR3, the DNA is TGTGCCAGCAGCTTATACAGTGAAAAACTGTTTTTT. The rearrangement uses TRBV7-9 and TRBJ1-4; D is ambiguous. CDR3 size: 12 residues. Trimming stripped 2 bases from V and 7 bases from J, with 5 bases between. Germline V lookup: CDR1 SEHNR, CDR2 FQNEAQ (reference sequence).

The gene calls are TRBV11-3 and TRBJ2-7; 12 bases match TRBD2. Germline assignment: CDR1 SGHNT and CDR2 YENEEA. CDR3 length: 15 residues. The ends lost 4 bases at V and 3 bases at J; junction bases unmatched: 4. CDR3 sequence reads: CASSSRLAGDYEQYF. The CDR3 DNA is TGTGCCAGCAGCTCCCGACTAGCGGGAGACTACGAGCAGTACTTC.